One T cell receptor beta chain is described in this entry. Trimming took 0 bases from V and 0 from J, leaving 10 bases between them. Germline assignment: CDR1 SGHRS and CDR2 YFSETQ. The CDR3 is 15 residues long. This record comes from a study of tumor-infiltrating lymphocytes in localized non-small cell lung cancer. Study-wide context: Several tumor histologies, both smoking statuses, and some post-neoadjuvant chemotherapy samples were included. From each patient, both tumor and uninvolved lung, non-adjacent to tumor, were sampled.

Some clones are missing from TCRdb's copy, which holds only in-frame ones; the method was immunoSEQ multiplex PCR. This sample yields over 10,000 clones, of which roughly four fifths are seen a single time; roughly an eighth belongs to the top ten. The J gene is TRBJ2-7, the V gene TRBV5-1; D is unresolved. The sample was uninvolved lung tissue not adjacent to the tumor. The clonotype was recovered from a human donor with non-small cell lung cancer. The CDR3 region is CASSLGGGSSYEQYF. CDR3 bases: TGCGCCAGCAGCTTGGGAGGCGGAAGCTCCTACGAGCAGTACTTC.